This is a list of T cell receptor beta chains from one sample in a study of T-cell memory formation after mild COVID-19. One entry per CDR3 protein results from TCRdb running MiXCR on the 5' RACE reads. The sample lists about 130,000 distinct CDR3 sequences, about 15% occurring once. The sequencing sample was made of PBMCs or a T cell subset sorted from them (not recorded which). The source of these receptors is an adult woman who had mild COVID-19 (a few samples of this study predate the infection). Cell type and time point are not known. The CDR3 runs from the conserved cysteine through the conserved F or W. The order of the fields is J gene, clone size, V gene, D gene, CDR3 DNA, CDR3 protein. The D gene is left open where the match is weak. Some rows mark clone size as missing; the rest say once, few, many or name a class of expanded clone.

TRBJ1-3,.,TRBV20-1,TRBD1,TGCAGTGCTAGTACCGGGACAGGCGAAAACACCATATATTTT,CSASTGTGENTIYF
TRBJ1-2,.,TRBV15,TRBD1,TGTGCCACCAGCAGAACAGGGGGAGACTATGGCTACACCTTC,CATSRTGGDYGYTF
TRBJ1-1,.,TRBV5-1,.,TGCGCCAGCAGCTCTCAGGGTGAGGGCACTGAAGCTTTCTTT,CASSSQGEGTEAFF
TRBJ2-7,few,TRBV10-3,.,TGTGCCATCAGTCCTGGCAGCCCCTACGAGCAGTACTTC,CAISPGSPYEQYF
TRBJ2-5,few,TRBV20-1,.,TGCAGTGCTAGAGAGAACCAAGAGACCCAGTACTTC,CSARENQETQYF
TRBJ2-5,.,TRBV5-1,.,TGCGCCAGCAGCGCCGGGATGCGTGGGGAGACCCAGTACTTC,CASSAGMRGETQYF
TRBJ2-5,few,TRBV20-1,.,TGCAGTGCTAGCTACGGGCGCCCGGGGGAGACCCAGTACTTC,CSASYGRPGETQYF
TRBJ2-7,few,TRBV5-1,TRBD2,TGCGCCAGCAGCGTCACTAGCGGACCTACCTACGAGCAGTACTTC,CASSVTSGPTYEQYF
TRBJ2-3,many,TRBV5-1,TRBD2,TGCGCCAGCAGCCCTGTAGCGGGGGCCACAGATACGCAGTATTTT,CASSPVAGATDTQYF
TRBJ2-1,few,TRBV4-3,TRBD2,TGCGCCAGCAGCCAAGACGCGACTAGCGGGAGGGGTAATGAGCAGTTCTTC,CASSQDATSGRGNEQFF
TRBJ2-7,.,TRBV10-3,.,TGTGCCATCAGTGGGCCCGGGGCACCTTCTGCCTACGAGCAGTACTTC,CAISGPGAPSAYEQYF
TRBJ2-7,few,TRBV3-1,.,TGTGCCAGCAGCCAAGTTGGCGGCGAATCCTACTTC,CASSQVGGESYF
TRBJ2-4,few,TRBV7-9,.,TGTGCCAGCAGCCAAGGCCGCCACATTCAGTACTTC,CASSQGRHIQYF
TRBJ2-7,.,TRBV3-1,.,TGTGCCAGTGCGGCACAGACGGCCTACGAGCAGTACTTC,CASAAQTAYEQYF
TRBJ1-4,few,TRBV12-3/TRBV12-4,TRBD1,TGTGCCAGCAGTTTGGGGACAGGGGGCGCGGGTGAAAAACTGTTTTTT,CASSLGTGGAGEKLFF
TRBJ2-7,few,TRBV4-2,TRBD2,TGTGCCAGCAGCCAAGATTGGACTAGCGGGAGGGTATATACGTACGAGCAGTACTTC,CASSQDWTSGRVYTYEQYF
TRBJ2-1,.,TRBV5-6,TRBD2,TGTGCCAGCAGCTTGCGGACTAGTGAGCAGTTCTTC,CASSLRTSEQFF
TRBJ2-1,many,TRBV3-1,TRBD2,TGTGCCAGCAGCCCTCCCTTCACTAGCGGGAGGGCGAGGGAGCAGTTCTTC,CASSPPFTSGRAREQFF
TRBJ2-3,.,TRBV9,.,TGTGCCAGCAGCCCTTGGAGGGGTACGCAGTATTTT,CASSPWRGTQYF
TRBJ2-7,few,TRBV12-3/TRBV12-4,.,TGTGCCAGCAGTCCGTGGCAGGGGAGAATGGGTGAGCAGTACTTC,CASSPWQGRMGEQYF
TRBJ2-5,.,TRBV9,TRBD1,TGTGCCAGCAGCGTAAGTCCGGGACAGGTTTTGGAGACCCAGTACTTC,CASSVSPGQVLETQYF
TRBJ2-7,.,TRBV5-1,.,TGCGCCAGCAGCTTGGGGGTAGATTTCCGCACAACTGACGAGCAGTACTTC,CASSLGVDFRTTDEQYF
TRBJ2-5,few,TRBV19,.,TGTGCCAGTAGTTTGGGTTCTAGCGCGGGCACGGTAGAGACCCAGTACTTC,CASSLGSSAGTVETQYF
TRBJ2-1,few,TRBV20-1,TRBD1,TGCAGTGCCCCGAACCACGGACAGGGGGCCCTCAATGAGCAGTTCTTC,CSAPNHGQGALNEQFF
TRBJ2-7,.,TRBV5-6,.,TGTGCCAGCAGCTGGAGCGTCGGGCGGACCGAGCAGTACTTC,CASSWSVGRTEQYF
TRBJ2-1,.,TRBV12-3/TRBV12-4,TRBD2,TGTGCCAGCAGTTTTGAACTAGCGGATTACAATGAGCAGTTCTTC,CASSFELADYNEQFF
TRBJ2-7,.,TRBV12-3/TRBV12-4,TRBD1,TGTGCCAGCAGTCCTCGGACAGGGGCCGGCGAGCAGTACTTC,CASSPRTGAGEQYF
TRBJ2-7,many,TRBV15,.,TGTGCCACCAGCAGAGGCACTAGATCCTACGAGCAGTACTTC,CATSRGTRSYEQYF
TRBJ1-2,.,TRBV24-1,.,TGTGCCACCAGTGAAACCCAGGCGCATGGCTACACCTTC,CATSETQAHGYTF
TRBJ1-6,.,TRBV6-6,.,TGTGCCAGCACAGGGCAGGTTAATTCACCCCTCCACTTT,CASTGQVNSPLHF
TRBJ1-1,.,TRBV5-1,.,TGCGCCAGCAGCCCTGGTCAGGGGACCCTGAAGACTGAAGCTTTCTTT,CASSPGQGTLKTEAFF
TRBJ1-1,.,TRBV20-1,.,TGCAGTGCTAGAAAAGAACCGAGGAACACTGAAGCTTTCTTT,CSARKEPRNTEAFF
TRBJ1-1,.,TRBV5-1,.,TGCGCCAGCAGTGCAACGGGCCAGGGGCCGAACACTGAAGCTTTCTTT,CASSATGQGPNTEAFF
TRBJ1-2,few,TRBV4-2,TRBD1,TGTGCCAGCAGCCAAGCCGGACAGGGTTCCTATGGCTACACCTTC,CASSQAGQGSYGYTF
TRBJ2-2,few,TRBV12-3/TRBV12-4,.,TGTGCCAGCAGGAGGACAGCCACCGGGGAGCTGTTTTTT,CASRRTATGELFF
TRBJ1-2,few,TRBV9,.,TGTGCCAGCAGCGGACACGCGGACCTCGGCTACACCTTC,CASSGHADLGYTF
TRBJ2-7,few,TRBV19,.,TGTGCCAGTAGTATAGAGAGGGGCTACGAGCAGTACTTC,CASSIERGYEQYF
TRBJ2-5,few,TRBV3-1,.,TGTGCCAGCAGCCAAGATTACGGCGGTGGGGCGAGGGGGCAAGAGACCCAGTACTTC,CASSQDYGGGARGQETQYF
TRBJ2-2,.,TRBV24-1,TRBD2,TGTGCCACCAGTGATATCGGACCCGGGAGGGTCGGGGAGCTGTTTTTT,CATSDIGPGRVGELFF
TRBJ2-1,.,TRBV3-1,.,TGTGCCAGCAGCCAGGCGGGCGGGACCGTGCCGTTCTTC,CASSQAGGTVPFF
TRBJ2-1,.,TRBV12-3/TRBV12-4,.,TGTGCCAGCATTGGGGGGAGCTCCTACAATGAGCAGTTCTTC,CASIGGSSYNEQFF
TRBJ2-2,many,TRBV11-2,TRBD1,TGTGCCAGCAGCTTAGTCAGGGGGCGGACCGGGGAGCTGTTTTTT,CASSLVRGRTGELFF
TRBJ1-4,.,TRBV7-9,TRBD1,TGTGCCAGCACCTCCACCGACAGGGGGCGCGATGAAAAACTGTTTTTT,CASTSTDRGRDEKLFF
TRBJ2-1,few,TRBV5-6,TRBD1,TGTGCCAGCAGCTTTACAGGGGGACCGTCCTACAATGAGCAGTTCTTC,CASSFTGGPSYNEQFF
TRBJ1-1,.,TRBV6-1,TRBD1,TGTGCCAGCAGTTTGGGGACAGTGAACACTGAAGCTTTCTTT,CASSLGTVNTEAFF
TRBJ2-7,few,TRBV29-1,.,TGCAGCGTTGAGGGGGACCAAGTAGCCGAGCAGTACTTC,CSVEGDQVAEQYF
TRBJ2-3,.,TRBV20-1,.,TGCAGTGCTGAAGGCGGTTTCGTTGGGGATACGCAGTATTTT,CSAEGGFVGDTQYF
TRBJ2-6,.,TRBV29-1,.,TGCAGCGTTGAAGATCCCGGGGGTCCTGGGGCCAACGTCCTGACTTTC,CSVEDPGGPGANVLTF
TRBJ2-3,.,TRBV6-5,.,TGTGCCAGCAGTTACTCGTCAGGGGCCGCAGATACGCAGTATTTT,CASSYSSGAADTQYF